The clone carrying this TCR beta chain was picked up a small number of times. As yet, its antigen is unknown. Since all of the isolated RNA was reverse transcribed, expressed TCRB transcripts were what got sequenced. Assay: immunoSEQ multiplex PCR; the TCRdb copy retains only in-frame clones and omits some. The repertoire holds under 300,000 clones, with 24% as singletons. This CDR3 comprises 17 residues. The germline CDR1 and CDR2 sequences are SGHAT and FQNNGV. Trimming took off 7 bases at V and 0 bases at J, with 20 bases between the two ends. This sample stems from a study of beta chain features in type 1 diabetes. General study points: Cells expressing TCR highly could be over-represented by cDNA sequencing. All four CD4+ subsets of Type 1 diabetes patients contained TCRB CDR3s that were moderately but significantly shorter. PCR might favor shorter templates, but any such skew would affect patients and controls equally.

The source is a woman between 25 and 40 years old with type 1 diabetes. This chain links TRBV11-2 with TRBJ2-3; perhaps TRBD2 as D (5 bases). Material: naive CD4+ T cells from blood. The CDR3 nucleotides read TGTGCCAGCACCCCTCTGAGAGGGCGCACTAGCACAGATACGCAGTATTTT. Translation: CASTPLRGRTSTDTQYF. The full variable domain, in which reference TRBV11-2 and TRBJ2-3 provide the parts outside the CDR3, is EAGVAQSPRYKIIEKRQSVAFWCNPISGHATLYWYQQILGQGPKLLIQFQNNGVVDDSQLPKDRFSAERLKGVDSTLKIQPAKLEDSAVYLCASTPLRGRTSTDTQYFGPGTRLTVL.